A selection of T cell receptor beta chains follows, all from one sample in a study of cytomegalovirus exposure and HLA in healthy donors. Sequencing was performed with immunoSEQ multiplex PCR; in TCRdb, only in-frame clones are kept and a portion is missing. Counted here are about 160,000 clones, around 80% occurring once; the ten biggest clones make up around 6.5%. The sequenced sample consisted of PBMCs. The receptor source for this set is a male donor in good health and CMV-seropositive. CDR3s leave out the opening cysteine and the closing phenylalanine or tryptophan.

J gene | V gene | CDR3 length | CDR3 protein
TRBJ2-1 | TRBV5-1 | 13 | ASSSTSGELNEQF
TRBJ2-5 | TRBV5-1 | 13 | ASSLATGTGGEQY
TRBJ1-5 | TRBV7-9 | 14 | ASSLADLGLDQPQH
TRBJ1-1 | TRBV5-1 | 14 | ASSLTPTGGGTEAF
TRBJ2-7 | TRBV14 | 11 | ASSPTHSYEQY
TRBJ2-2 | TRBV11-1 | 13 | ASSLGEGHTGELF
TRBJ2-7 | TRBV9 | 14 | ASSVRSTASSYEQY
TRBJ1-1 | TRBV5-4 | 13 | ASSLGGGEYAEAF
. | TRBV6-5 | 9 | ASSQHYEQY
TRBJ2-1 | TRBV7-2 | 14 | ASSFPGQGAQNEQF
TRBJ1-1 | TRBV5-6 | 15 | ASSLWAAGGSLGEAF
TRBJ1-1 | TRBV7-9 | 12 | ASSLLGRNTEAF
TRBJ2-2 | TRBV19 | 15 | ASSRGLAGLNTGELF
TRBJ2-3 | TRBV6-5 | 13 | ASSYIQGDLYTQY
TRBJ1-1 | TRBV18 | 14 | ASSPVIRTANTEAF
TRBJ1-6 | TRBV19 | 12 | ASSYLSANSPLH
TRBJ2-1 | TRBV4-1 | 14 | ASSQASGTSYNEQF
TRBJ2-4 | TRBV30 | 9 | AWSVLGVQY
TRBJ1-3 | TRBV7-9 | 13 | ASFATTRSGNTIY
TRBJ2-5 | TRBV7-8 | 11 | ASTLEAGETQY